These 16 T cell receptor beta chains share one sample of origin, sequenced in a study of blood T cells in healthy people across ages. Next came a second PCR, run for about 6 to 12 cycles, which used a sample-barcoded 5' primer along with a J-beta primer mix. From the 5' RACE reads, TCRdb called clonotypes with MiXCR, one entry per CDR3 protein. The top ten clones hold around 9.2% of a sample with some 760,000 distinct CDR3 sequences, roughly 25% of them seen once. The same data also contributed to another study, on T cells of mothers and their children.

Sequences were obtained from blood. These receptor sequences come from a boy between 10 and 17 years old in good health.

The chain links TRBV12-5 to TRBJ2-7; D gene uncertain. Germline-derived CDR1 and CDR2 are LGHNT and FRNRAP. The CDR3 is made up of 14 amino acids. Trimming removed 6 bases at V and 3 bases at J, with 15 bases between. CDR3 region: CASGPSQELYEQYF. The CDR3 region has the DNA TGTGCTAGTGGCCCTTCCCAGGAGCTCTACGAGCAGTACTTC.

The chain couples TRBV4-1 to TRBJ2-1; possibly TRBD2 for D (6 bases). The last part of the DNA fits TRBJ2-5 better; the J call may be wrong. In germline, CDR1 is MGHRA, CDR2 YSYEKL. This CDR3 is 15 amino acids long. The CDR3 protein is CASSNLAASEETQYF. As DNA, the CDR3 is TGCGCCAGCAGCAACTTGGCCGCTAGCGAGGAGACCCAGTACTTC.

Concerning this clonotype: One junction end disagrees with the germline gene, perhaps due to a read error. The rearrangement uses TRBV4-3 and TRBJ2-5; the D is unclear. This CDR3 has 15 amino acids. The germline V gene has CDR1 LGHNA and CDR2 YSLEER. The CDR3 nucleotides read TGCGCCAGCAGCCAAGATCACCCCCTTTCGGAGACCCCGTACTTC. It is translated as CASSQDHPLSETPYF.

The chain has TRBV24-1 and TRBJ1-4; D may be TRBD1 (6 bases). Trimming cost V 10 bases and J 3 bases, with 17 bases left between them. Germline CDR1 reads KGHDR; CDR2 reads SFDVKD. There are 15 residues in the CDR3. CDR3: CATGALTGSNEKLFF. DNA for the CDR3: TGTGCCACTGGTGCTCTGACAGGTTCTAATGAAAAACTGTTTTTT.

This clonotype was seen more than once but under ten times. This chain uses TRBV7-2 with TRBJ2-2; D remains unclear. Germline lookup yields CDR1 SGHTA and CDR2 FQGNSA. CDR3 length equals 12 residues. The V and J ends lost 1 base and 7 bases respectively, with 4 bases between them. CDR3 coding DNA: TGTGCCAGCAGCTTAGAGTTCGGGGAGCTGTTTTTT. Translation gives CASSLEFGELFF.

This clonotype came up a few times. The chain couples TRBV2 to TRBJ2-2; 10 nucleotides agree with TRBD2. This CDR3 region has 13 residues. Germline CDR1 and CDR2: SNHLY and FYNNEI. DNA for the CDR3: TGTGCGGCTAGCGGGGGAGTCACCGGGGAGCTGTTTTTT. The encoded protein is CAASGGVTGELFF.

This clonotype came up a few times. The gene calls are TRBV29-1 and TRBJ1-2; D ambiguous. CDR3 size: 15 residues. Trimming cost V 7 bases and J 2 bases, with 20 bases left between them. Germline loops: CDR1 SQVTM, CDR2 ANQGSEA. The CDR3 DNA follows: TGCAGCGCCCTGTCGCAGGCGGAGATGAACTATGGCTACACCTTC. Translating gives CSALSQAEMNYGYTF.

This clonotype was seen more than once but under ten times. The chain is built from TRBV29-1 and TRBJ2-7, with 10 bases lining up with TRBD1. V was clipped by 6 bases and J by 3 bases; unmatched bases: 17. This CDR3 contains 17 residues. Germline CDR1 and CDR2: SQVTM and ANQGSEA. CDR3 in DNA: TGCAGCGTGAGGGACAGGGGCTTAGCGGGGCCCTTCTACGAGCAGTACTTC. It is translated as CSVRDRGLAGPFYEQYF.

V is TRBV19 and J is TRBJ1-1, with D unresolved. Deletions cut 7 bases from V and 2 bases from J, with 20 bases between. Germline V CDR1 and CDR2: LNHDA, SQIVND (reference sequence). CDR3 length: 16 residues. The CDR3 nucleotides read TGTGCCAGTACCCCTTACTCAGTCGACCTCAACACTGAAGCTTTCTTT. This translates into CASTPYSVDLNTEAFF.

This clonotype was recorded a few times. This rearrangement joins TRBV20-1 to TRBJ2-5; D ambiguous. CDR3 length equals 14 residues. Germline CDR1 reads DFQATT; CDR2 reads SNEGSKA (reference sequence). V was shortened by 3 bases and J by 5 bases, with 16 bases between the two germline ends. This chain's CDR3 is CSASPYNVEETQYF. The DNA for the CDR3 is TGCAGTGCTAGCCCCTATAACGTCGAGGAGACCCAGTACTTC.

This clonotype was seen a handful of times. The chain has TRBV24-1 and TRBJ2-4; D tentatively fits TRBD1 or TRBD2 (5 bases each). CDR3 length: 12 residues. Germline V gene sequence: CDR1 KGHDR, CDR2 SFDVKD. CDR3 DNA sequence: TGTGCTACAGAGGGGGCCAAAAACATTCAGTACTTC. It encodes CATEGAKNIQYF.

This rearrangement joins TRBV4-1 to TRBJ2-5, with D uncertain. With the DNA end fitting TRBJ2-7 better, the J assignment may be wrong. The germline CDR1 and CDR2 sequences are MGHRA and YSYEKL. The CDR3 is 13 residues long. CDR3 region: CASSPLSSSEQYF. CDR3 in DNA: TGCGCCAGCAGCCCACTATCCTCATCCGAGCAGTACTTC.

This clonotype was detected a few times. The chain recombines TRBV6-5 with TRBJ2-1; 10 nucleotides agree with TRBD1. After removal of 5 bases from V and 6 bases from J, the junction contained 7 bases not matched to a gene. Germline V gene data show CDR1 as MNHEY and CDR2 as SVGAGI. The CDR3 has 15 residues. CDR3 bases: TGTGCCAGCAGTCTCAGCGGGACAGGGGCCAATGAGCAGTTCTTC. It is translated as CASSLSGTGANEQFF.

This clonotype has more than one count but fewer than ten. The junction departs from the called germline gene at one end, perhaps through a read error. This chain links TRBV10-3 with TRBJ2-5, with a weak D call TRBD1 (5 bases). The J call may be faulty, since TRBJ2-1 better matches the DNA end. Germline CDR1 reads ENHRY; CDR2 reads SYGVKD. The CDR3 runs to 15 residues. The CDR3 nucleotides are TGTGCCATCAGGGAGTCGCGACAGTCTTACAATGAGCAGTTCTTC. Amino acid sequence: CAIRESRQSYNEQFF.

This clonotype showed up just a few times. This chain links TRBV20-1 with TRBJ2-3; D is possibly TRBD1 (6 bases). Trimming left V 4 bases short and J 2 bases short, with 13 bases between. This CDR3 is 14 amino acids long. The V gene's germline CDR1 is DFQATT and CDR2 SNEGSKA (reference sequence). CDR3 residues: CSAMKGESTDTQYF. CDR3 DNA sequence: TGCAGTGCTATGAAGGGGGAGTCCACAGATACGCAGTATTTT.

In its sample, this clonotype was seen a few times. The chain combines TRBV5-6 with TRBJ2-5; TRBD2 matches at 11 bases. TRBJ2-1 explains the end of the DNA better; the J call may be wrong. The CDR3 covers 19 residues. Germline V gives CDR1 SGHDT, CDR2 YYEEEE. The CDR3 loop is CASSLAVGFSGRELDEQFF. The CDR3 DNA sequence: TGTGCCAGCAGCTTGGCCGTCGGGTTTAGCGGGAGGGAGTTGGATGAGCAGTTCTTC.